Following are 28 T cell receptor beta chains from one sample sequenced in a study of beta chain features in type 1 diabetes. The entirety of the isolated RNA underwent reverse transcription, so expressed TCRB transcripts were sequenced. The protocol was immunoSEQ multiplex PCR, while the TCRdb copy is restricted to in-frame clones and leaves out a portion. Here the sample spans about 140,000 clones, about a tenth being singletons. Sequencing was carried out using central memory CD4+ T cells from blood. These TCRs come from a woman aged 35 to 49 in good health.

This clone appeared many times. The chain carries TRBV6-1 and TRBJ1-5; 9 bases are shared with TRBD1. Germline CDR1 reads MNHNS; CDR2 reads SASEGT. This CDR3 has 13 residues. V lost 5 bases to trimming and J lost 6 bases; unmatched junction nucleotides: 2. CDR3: CASSLTGGQPQHF. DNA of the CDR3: TGTGCCAGCAGTCTGACAGGGGGTCAGCCCCAGCATTTT.

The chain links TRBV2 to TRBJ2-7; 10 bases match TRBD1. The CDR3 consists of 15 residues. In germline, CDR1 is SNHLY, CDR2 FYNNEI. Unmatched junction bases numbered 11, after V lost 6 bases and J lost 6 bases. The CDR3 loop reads CASRERTGGSGEQYF. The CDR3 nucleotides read TGTGCCAGCAGAGAGAGGACAGGGGGTTCCGGCGAGCAGTACTTC.

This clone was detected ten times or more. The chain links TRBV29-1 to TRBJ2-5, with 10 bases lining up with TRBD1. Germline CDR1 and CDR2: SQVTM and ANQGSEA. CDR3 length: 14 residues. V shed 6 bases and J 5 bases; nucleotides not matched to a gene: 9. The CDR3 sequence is CSVDGDRGGETQYF. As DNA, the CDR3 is TGCAGCGTGGACGGGGACAGGGGAGGGGAGACCCAGTACTTC.

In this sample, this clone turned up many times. DNA of the CDR3: TGTGCCAGCAGCTTGCCCTCCATGCCCCGGGGAACTCAGTACTTC. Encoded protein: CASSLPSMPRGTQYF. The rearrangement joins TRBV5-6 to TRBJ2-4; a weak D match, TRBD2 (5 bases). Trimming took 1 base from V and 12 from J, leaving 20 bases between them. Looked up from germline, CDR1 is SGHDT and CDR2 is YYEEEE. The CDR3 sequence is 15 residues long.

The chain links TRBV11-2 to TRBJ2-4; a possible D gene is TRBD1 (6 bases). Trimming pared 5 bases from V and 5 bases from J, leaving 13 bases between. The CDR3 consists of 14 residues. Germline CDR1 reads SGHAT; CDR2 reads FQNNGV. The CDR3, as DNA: TGTGCCAGCAGCCATACAGGGATGGAAAACATTCAGTACTTC. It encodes CASSHTGMENIQYF.

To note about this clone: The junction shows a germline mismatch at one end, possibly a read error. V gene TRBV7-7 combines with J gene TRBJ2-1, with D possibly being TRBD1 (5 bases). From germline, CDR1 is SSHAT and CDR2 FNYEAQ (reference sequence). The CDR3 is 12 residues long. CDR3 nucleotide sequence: TGTGCTAGCAGCTTAGCTAGGGGCGAGCAGTTCTTC. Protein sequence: CASSLARGEQFF.

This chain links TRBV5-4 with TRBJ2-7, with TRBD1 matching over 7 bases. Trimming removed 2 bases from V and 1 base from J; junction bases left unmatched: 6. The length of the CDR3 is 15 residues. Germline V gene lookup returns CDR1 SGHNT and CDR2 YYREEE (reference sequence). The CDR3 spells CASSFWDSRSYEQYF. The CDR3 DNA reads TGTGCCAGCAGCTTTTGGGACAGCCGATCCTACGAGCAGTACTTC.

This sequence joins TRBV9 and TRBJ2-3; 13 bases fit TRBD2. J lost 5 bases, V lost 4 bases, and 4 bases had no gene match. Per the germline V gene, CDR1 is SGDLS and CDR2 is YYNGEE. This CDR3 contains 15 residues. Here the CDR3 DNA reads TGTGCCAGCAGCCTACTAGCGGGGGGGCAAGATACGCAGTATTTT. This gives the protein CASSLLAGGQDTQYF.

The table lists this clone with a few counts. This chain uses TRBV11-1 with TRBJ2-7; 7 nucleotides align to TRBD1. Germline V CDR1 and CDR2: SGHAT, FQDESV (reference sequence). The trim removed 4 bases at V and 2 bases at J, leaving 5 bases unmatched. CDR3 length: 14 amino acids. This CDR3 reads CASSWSTGTYEQYF. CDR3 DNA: TGTGCCAGCAGCTGGTCGACAGGGACCTACGAGCAGTACTTC.

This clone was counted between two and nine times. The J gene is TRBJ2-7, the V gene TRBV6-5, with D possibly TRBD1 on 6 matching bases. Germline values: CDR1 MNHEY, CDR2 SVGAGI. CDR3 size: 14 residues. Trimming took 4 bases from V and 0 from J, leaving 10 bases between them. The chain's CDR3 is CASSFHRDSYEQYF. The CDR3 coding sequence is TGTGCCAGCAGTTTTCACAGGGACTCCTACGAGCAGTACTTC.

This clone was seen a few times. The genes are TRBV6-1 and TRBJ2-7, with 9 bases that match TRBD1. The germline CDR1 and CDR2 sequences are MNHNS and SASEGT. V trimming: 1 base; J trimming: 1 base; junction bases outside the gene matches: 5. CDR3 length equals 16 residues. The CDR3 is CASSEGGQGGSYEQYF. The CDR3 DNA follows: TGTGCCAGCAGTGAAGGGGGACAGGGAGGGTCCTACGAGCAGTACTTC.

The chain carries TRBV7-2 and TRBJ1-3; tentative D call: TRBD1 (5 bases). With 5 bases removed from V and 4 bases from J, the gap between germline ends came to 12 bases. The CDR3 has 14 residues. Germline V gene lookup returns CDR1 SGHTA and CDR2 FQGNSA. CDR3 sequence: CASSPGYSGNTIYF. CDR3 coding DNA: TGTGCCAGCAGCCCAGGGTATTCGGGAAACACCATATATTTT.

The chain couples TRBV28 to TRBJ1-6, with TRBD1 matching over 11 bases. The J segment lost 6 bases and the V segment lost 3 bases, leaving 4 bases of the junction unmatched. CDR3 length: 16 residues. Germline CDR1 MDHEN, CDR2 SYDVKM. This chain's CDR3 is CASSFGQGARNSPLHF. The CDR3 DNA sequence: TGTGCCAGCAGTTTTGGACAGGGGGCCCGTAATTCACCCCTCCACTTT.

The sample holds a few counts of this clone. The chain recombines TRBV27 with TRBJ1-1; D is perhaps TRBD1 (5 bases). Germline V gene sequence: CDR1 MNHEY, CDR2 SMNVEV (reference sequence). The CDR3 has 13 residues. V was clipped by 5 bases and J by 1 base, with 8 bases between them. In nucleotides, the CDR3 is TGTGCCAGCAGTCGGGGGTGGAACACTGAAGCTTTCTTT. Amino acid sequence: CASSRGWNTEAFF.

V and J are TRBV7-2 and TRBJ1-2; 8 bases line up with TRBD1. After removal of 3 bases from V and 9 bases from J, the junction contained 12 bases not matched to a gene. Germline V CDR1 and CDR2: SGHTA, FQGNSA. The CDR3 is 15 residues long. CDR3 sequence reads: CASSFGQGPKSSYTF. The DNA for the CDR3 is TGTGCCAGCAGCTTTGGACAGGGACCCAAGTCTAGCTACACCTTC.

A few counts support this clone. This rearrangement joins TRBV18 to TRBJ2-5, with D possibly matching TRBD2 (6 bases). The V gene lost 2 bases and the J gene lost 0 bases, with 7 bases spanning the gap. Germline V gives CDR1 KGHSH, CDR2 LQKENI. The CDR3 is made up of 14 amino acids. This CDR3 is CASSPRDYQETQYF. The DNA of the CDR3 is TGTGCCAGCTCACCAAGGGACTACCAAGAGACCCAGTACTTC.

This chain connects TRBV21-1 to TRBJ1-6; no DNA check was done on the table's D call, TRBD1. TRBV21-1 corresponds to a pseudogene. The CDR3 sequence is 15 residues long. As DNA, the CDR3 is TGTGCCAGCAGCACCAGGGGGTCAGATAATTCACCCCTCCACTTT. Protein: CASSTRGSDNSPLHF.

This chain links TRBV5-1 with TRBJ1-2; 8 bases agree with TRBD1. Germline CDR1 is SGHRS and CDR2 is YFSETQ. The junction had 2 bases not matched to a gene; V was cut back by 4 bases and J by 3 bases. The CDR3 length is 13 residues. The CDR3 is CASSRGQDYGYTF. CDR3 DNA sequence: TGCGCCAGCAGCCGGGGACAGGACTATGGCTACACCTTC.

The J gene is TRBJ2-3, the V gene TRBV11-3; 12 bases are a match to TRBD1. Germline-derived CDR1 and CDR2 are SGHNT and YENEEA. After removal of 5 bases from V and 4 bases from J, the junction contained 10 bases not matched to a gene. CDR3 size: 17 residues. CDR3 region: CASSPPTGTGGADTQYF. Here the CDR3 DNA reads TGTGCCAGCAGCCCACCAACCGGGACAGGGGGCGCAGATACGCAGTATTTT.

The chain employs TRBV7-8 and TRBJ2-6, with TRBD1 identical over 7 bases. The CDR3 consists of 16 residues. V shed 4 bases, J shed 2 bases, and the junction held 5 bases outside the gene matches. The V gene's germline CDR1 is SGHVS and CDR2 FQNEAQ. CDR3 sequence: CASSWGQWTGANVLTF. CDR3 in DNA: TGTGCCAGCAGCTGGGGACAGTGGACTGGGGCCAACGTCCTGACTTTC.

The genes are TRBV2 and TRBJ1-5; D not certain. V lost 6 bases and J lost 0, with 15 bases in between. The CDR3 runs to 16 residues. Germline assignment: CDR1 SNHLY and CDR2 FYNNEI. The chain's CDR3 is CASRSQQPYSNQPQHF. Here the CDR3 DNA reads TGTGCCAGCAGGAGCCAACAGCCTTATAGCAATCAGCCCCAGCATTTT.

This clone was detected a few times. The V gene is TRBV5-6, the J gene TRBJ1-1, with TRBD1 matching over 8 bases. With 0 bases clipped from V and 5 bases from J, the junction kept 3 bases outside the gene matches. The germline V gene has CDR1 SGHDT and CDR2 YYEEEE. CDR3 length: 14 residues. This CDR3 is CASSLGDRGTEAFF. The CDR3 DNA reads TGTGCCAGCAGCTTGGGCGACAGGGGAACTGAAGCTTTCTTT. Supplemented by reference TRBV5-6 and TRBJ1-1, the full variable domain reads DAGVTQSPTHLIKTRGQQVTLRCSPKSGHDTVSWYQQALGQGPQFIFQYYEEEERQRGNFPDRFSGHQFPNYSSELNVNALLLGDSALYLCASSLGDRGTEAFFGQGTRLTVV.

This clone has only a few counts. This CDR3 reads CASSPSRQDGYTF. The CDR3 DNA reads as TGTGCCAGCTCACCCTCTCGACAGGATGGCTACACCTTC. The chain employs TRBV18 and TRBJ1-2; a weak D match, TRBD1 (6 bases). Trimming pared 3 bases from V and 6 bases from J, leaving 11 bases between. This CDR3 spans 13 amino acids. Per germline, CDR1 KGHSH and CDR2 LQKENI.

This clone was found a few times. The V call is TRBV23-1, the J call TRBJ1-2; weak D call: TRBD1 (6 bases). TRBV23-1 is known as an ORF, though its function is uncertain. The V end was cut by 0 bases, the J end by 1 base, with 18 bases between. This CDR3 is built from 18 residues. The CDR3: CASSQSWQGTSFNYGYTF. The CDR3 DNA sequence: TGCGCCAGCAGTCAATCGTGGCAGGGGACCTCTTTTAACTATGGCTACACCTTC.

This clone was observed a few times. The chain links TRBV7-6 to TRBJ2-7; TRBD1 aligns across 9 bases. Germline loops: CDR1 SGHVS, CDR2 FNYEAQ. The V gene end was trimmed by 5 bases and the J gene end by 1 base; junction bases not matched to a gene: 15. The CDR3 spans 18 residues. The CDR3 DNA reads TGTGCCAGCAGCCGCGGGCCGACAGGGGGTTTTAAGTCCTACGAGCAGTACTTC. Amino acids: CASSRGPTGGFKSYEQYF.

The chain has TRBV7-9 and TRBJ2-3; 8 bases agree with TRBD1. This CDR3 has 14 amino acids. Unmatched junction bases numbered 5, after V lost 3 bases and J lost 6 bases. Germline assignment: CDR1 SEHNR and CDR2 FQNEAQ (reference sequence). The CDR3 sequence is CASSLGQAPDTQYF. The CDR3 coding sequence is TGTGCCAGCAGCTTGGGACAGGCCCCGGATACGCAGTATTTT.

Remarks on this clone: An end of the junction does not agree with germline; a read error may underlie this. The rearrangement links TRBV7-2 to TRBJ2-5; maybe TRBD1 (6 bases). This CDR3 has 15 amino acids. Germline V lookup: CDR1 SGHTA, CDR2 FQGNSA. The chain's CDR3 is CASSLIGTPQETQYF. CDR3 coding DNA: TGCGCCAGCAGCCTGATTGGGACACCCCAAGAGACCCAGTACTTC. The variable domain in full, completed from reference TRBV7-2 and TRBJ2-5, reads GAGVSQSPSNKVTEKGKDVELRCDPISGHTALYWYRQSLGQGLEFLIYFQGNSAPDKSGLPSDRFSAERTGGSVSTLTIQRTQQEDSAVYLCASSLIGTPQETQYFGPGTRLLVL.

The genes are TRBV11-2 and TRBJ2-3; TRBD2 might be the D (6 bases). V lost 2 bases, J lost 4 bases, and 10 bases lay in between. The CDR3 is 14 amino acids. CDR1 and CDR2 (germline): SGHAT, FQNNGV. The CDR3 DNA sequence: TGTGCCAGCAGCTTATTCGGGGAGGCAGATACGCAGTATTTT. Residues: CASSLFGEADTQYF.